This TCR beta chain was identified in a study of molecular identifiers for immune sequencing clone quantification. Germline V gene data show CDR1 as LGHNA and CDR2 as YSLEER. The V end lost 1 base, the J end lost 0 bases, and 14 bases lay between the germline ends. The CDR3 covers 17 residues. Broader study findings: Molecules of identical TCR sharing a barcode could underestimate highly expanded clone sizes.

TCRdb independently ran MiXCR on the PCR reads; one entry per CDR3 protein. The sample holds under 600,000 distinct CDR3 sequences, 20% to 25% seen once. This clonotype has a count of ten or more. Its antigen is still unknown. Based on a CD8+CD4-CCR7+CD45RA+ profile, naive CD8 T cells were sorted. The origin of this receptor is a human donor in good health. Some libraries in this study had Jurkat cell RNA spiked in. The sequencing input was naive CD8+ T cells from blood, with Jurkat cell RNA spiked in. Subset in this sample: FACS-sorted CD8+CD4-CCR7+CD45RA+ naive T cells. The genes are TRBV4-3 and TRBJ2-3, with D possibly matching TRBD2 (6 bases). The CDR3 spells CASSQAYGGISTDTQYF. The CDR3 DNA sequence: TGCGCCAGCAGCCAAGCTTACGGCGGGATAAGCACAGATACGCAGTATTTT.